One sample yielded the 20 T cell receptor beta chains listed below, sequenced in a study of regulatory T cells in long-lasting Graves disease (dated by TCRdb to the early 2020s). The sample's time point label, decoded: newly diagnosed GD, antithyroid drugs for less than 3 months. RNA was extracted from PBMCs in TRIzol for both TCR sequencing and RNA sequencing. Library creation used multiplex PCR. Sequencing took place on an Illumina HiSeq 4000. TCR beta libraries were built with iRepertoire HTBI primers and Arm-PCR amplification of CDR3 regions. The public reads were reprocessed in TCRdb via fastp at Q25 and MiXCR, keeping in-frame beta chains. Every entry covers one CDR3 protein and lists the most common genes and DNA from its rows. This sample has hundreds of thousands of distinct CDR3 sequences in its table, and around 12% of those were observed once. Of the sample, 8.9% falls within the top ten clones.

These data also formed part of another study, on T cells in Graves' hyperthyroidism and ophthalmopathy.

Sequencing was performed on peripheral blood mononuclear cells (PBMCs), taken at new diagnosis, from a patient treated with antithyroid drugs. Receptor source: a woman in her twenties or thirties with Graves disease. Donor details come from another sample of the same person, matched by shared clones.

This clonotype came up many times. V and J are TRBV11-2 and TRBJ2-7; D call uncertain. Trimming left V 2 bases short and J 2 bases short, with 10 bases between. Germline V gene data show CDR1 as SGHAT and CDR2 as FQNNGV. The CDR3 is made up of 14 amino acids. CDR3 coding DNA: TGTGCCAGCAGCTTACCCACTTTAACCTACGAGCAGTACTTC. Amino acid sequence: CASSLPTLTYEQYF.

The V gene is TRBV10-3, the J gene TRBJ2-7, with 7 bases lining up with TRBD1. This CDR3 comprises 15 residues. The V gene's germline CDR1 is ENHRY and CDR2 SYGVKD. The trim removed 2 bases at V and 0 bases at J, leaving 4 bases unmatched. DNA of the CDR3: TGTGCCATCAGTGAGCTAGGACAGGTCTCCTACGAGCAGTACTTC. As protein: CAISELGQVSYEQYF.

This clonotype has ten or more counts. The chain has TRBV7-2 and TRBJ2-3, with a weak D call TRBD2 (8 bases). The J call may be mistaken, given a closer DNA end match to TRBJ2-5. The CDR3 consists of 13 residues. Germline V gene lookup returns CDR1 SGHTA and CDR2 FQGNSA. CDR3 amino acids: CATGGGSWKTQYF. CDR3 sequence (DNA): TGTGCCACGGGAGGGGGCTCTTGGAAGACCCAGTACTTC.

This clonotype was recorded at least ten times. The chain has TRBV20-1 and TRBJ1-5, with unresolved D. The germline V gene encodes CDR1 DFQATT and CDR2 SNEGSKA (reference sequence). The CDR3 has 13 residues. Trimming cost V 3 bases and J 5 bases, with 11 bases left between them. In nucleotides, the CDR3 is TGCAGTGCTAGGTCGGACGGAGATCAGCCCCAGCATTTT. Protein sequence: CSARSDGDQPQHF.

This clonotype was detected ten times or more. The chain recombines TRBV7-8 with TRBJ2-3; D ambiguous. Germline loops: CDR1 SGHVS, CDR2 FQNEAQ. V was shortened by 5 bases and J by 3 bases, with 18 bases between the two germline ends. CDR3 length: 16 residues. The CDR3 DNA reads TGTGCCAGCAGCCAAGCTAAGCGTTTGAGGACAGATACGCAGTATTTT. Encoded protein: CASSQAKRLRTDTQYF.

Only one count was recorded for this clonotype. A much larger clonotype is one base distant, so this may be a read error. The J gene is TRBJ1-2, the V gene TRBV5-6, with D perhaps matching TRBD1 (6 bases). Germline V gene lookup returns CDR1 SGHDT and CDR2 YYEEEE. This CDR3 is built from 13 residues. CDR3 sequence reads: CASSLTGVDGYIF. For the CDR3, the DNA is TGTGCCAGCAGCCTGACAGGTGTCGATGGCTACATCTTC.

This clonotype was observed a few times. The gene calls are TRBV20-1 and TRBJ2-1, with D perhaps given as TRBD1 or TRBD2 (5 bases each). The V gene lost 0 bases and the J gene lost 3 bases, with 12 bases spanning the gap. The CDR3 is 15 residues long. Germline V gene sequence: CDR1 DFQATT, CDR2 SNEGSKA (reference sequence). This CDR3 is CSARDLGENYNEQFF. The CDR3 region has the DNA TGCAGTGCTAGAGATTTGGGGGAGAACTACAATGAGCAGTTCTTC.

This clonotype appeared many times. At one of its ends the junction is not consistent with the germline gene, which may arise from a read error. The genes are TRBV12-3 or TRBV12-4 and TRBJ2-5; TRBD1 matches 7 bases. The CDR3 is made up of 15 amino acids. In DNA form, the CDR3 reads TGTGCCAGCAGCACCTCCGGGACAGACCAAGCGACCCAGTACTTC. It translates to CASSTSGTDQATQYF.

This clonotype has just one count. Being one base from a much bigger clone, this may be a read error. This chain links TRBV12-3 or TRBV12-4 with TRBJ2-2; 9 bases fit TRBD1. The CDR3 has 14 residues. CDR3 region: CAGSLQGATGELFF. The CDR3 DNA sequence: TGTGCCGGCAGTTTACAGGGGGCAACCGGGGAGCTGTTTTTT.

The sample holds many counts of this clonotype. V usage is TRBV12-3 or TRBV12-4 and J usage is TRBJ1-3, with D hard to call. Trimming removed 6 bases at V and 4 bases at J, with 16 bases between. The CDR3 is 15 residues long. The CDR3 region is CASRAQGQAGNTIYF. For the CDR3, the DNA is TGTGCCAGCAGGGCACAAGGGCAGGCCGGAAACACCATATATTTT.

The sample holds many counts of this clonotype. CDR3: CASSTFLEGLYGYTF. CDR3 DNA: TGTGCCAGCAGCACCTTTCTGGAAGGTCTCTATGGCTACACCTTC. V gene TRBV7-9 combines with J gene TRBJ1-2; the D is unclear. V dropped 5 bases and J dropped 4 bases, with 17 bases sitting between them. The germline V gene has CDR1 SEHNR and CDR2 FQNEAQ (reference sequence). The CDR3 contains 15 residues.

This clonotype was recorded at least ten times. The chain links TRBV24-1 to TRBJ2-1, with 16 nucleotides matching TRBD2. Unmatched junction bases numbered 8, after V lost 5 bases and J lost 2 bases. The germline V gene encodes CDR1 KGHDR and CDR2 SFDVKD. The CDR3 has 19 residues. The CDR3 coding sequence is TGTGCCACCAGTGCCCTCCAAGGGACTAGCGGGAGGGCCTACAATGAGCAGTTCTTC. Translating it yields CATSALQGTSGRAYNEQFF.

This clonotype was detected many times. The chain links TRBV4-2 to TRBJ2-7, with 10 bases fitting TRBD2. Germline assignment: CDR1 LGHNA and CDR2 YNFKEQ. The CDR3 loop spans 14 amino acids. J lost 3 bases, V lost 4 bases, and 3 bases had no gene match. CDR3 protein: CASSPERGGYEQYF. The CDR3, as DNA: TGTGCCAGCAGCCCCGAGCGGGGGGGCTACGAGCAGTACTTC.

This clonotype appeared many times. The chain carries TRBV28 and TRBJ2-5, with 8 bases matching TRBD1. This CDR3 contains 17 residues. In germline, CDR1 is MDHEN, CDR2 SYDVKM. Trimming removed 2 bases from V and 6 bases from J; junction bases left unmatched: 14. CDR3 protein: CASSLIFRTGSRKTQYF. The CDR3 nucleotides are TGTGCCAGCAGTTTAATCTTCAGGACAGGGAGTAGGAAGACCCAGTACTTC.

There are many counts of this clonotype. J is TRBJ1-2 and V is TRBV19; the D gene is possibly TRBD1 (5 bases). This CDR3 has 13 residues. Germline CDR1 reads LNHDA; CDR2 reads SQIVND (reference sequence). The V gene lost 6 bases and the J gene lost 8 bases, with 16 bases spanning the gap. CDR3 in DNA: TGTGCCAGTAGGACGGGACCGACCGCCGGCTACACCTTC. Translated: CASRTGPTAGYTF.

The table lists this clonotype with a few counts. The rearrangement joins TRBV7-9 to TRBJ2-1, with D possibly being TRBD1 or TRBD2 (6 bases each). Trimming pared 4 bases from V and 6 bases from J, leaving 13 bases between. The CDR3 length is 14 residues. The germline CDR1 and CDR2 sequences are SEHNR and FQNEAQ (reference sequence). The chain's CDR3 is CASSSGDKLNEQFF. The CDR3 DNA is TGTGCCAGCAGCTCGGGGGACAAACTCAATGAGCAGTTCTTC.

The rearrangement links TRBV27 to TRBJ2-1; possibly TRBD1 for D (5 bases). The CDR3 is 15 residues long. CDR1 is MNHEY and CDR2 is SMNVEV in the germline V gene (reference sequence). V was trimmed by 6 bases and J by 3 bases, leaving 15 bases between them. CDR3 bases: TGTGCCAGCAGATTACAGGTGACGGACTACAATGAGCAGTTCTTC. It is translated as CASRLQVTDYNEQFF.

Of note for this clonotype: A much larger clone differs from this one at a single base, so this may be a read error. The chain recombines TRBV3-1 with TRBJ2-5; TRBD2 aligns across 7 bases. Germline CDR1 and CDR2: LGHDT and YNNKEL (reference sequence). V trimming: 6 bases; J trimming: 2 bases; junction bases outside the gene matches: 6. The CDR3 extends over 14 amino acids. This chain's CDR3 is CASSPIGRQETQYF. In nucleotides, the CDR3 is TGTGCCAGCAGTCCTATCGGGAGGCAAGAGACCCAGTACTTC.

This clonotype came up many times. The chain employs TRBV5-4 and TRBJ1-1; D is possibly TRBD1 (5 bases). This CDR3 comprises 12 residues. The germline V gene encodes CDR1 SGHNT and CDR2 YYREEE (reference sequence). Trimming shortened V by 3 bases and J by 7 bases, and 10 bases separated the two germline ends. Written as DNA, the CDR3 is TGTGCCAGCAGCTATGGGGGTGATGAAGCTTTCTTT. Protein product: CASSYGGDEAFF.

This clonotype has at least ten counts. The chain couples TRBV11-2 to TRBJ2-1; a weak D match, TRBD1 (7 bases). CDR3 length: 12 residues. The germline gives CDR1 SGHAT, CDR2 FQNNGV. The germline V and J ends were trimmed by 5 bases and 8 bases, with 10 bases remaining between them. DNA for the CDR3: TGTGCCAGCAGCCAGGGGGGATATGAGCAGTTCTTC. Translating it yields CASSQGGYEQFF.